Listed below are T cell receptor beta chains from one sample, sequenced in a study of blood T cell repertoires in COVID-19. Sequencing was performed with immunoSEQ multiplex PCR; in TCRdb, only in-frame clones are kept and a portion is missing. Of fewer than 85,000 clones listed, around 86% were seen once; the top ten hold approximately 8%. Sequenced input: peripheral blood. Every receptor here comes from a man in his fifties or sixties with active COVID-19. CDR3s include the opening cysteine and the closing phenylalanine or tryptophan. Fields, in order: V gene, J gene, CDR3 protein.

>TRBV6-5|TRBJ1-4
CASSYRGGREKLFF
>TRBV28|TRBJ2-3
CASRIATDTQYF
>TRBV5-6|TRBJ1-4
CASSLEGTGADEKLFF
>TRBV9|TRBJ2-3
CASSVAPLAGGRTDTQYF
>TRBV7-8|TRBJ1-2
CASSLGSTVSYGYTF
>TRBV28|TRBJ2-1
CAVDSSFPSSYNEQFF
>TRBV7-2|TRBJ1-5
CASSLAYDLNSNQPQHF
>TRBV11-2|TRBJ1-1
CASSLSMAGNRAFF
>TRBV6-2/TRBV6-3|TRBJ2-1
CASSPVRGGEQFF
>TRBV6-2/TRBV6-3|TRBJ2-5
CASSYWGVETQYF
>TRBV5-1|TRBJ2-2
CASSLGAKLGGELFF
>TRBV2|TRBJ1-2
CASSERQAVDGYTF
>TRBV27|TRBJ2-1
CASSLGGSGYNEQFF
>TRBV23-1|TRBJ2-5
CASTLALVEQETQYF
>TRBV5-5|TRBJ2-2
CASSSRQGRTGELFF
>TRBV5-1|TRBJ2-7
CASSLNKGYEQYF
>TRBV28|TRBJ2-7
CASSGGGGGVREQYF
>TRBV18|TRBJ2-3
CASSPIRGQADTQYF
>TRBV28|TRBJ2-3
CASSSGQGKFTDTQYF
>TRBV25-1|TRBJ1-4
CASSEYQSGTYEKLFF
>TRBV9|TRBJ2-2
CASSASFGTGELFF
>TRBV7-2|TRBJ2-3
CASSLVTGYTDTQYF
>TRBV7-9|TRBJ2-7
CASSFPGQPSSYEQYF
>TRBV30|TRBJ2-5
CAWTGRGQETQYF